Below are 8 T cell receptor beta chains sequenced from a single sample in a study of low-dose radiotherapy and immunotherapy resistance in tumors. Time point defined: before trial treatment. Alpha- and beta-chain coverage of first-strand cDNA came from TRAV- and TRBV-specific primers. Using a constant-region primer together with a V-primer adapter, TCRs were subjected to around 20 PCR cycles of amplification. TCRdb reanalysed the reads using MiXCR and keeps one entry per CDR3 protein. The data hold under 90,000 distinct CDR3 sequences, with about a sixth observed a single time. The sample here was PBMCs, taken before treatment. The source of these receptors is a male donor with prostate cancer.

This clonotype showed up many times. CDR3 nucleotides: TGTGCCAGCAGTGCCATGGACTCTGGAAACACCATATATTTT. Translating gives CASSAMDSGNTIYF. This chain joins TRBV6-2 or TRBV6-3 and TRBJ1-3; D is unresolved. The germline V gene encodes CDR1 MNHEY and CDR2 SVGEGT. The CDR3 covers 14 residues. Trimming cost V 5 bases and J 0 bases, with 8 bases left between them.

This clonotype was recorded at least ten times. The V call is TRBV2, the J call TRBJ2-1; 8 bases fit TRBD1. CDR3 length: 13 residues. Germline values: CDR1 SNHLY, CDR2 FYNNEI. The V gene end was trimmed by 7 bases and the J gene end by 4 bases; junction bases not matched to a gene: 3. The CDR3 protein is CASKGTGYNEQFF. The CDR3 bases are TGTGCCAGCAAGGGGACAGGATACAATGAGCAGTTCTTC.

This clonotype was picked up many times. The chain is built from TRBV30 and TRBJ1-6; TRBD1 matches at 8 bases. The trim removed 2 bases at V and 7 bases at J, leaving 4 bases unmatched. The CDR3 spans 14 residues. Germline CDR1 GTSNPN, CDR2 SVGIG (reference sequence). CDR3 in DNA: TGTGCCTGGAGTTTGGGACAGGAAAATTCACCCCTCCACTTT. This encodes CAWSLGQENSPLHF. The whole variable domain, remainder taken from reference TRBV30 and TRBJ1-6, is SQTIHQWPATLVQPVGSPLSLECTVEGTSNPNLYWYRQAAGRGLQLLFYSVGIGQISSEVPQNLSASRPQDRQFILSSKKLLLSDSGFYLCAWSLGQENSPLHFGNGTRLTVT.

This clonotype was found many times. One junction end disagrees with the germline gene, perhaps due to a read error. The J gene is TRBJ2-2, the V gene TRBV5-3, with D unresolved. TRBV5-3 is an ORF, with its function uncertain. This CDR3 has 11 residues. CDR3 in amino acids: CASSLAGELFF. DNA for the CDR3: TGTGCCAGCAGCTTGGCCGGGGAGCTGTTTTTT.

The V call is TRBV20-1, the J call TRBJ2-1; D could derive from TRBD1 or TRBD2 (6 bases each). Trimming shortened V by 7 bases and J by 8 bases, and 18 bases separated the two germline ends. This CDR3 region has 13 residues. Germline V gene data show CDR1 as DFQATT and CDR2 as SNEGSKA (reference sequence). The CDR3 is CSGWRGAEDEQFF. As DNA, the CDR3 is TGCAGTGGATGGAGGGGGGCGGAGGATGAGCAGTTCTTC.

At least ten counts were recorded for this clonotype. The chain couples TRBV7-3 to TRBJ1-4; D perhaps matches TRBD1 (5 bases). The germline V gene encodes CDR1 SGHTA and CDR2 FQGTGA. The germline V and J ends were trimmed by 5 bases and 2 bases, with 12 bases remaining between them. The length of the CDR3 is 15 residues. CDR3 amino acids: CASSRPGDTNEKLFF. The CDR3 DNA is TGTGCCAGCAGCCGACCCGGGGACACTAATGAAAAACTGTTTTTT. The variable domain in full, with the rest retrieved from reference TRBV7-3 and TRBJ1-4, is GAGVSQTPSNKVTEKGKYVELRCDPISGHTALYWYRQSLGQGPEFLIYFQGTGAADDSGLPNDRFFAVRPEGSVSTLKIQRTERGDSAVYLCASSRPGDTNEKLFFGSGTQLSVL.

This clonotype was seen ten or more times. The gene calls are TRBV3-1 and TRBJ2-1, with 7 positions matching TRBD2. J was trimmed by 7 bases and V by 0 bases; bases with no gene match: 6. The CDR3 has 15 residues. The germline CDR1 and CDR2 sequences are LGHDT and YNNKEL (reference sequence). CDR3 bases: TGTGCCAGCAGCCAAGAAATCGGTAGCGGGAATGAGCAGTTCTTC. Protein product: CASSQEIGSGNEQFF.

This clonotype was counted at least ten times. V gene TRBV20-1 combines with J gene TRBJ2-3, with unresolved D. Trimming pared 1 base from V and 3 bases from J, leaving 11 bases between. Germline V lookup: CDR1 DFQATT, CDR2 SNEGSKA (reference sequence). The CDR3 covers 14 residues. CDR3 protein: CSARVTTETDTQYF. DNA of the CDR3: TGCAGTGCTAGAGTAACTACCGAGACAGATACGCAGTATTTT.